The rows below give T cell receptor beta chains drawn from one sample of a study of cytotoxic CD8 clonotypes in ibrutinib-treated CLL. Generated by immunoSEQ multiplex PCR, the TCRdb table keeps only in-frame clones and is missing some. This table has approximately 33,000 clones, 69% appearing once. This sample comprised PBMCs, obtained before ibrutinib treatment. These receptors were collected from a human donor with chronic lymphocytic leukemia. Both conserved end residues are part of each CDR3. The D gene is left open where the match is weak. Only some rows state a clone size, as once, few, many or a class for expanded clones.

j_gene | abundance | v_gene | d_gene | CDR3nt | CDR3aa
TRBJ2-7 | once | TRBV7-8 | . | TGTGCCAGCAGCTTAAGGGAGGGTGGGACAGTAGAGCAGTACTTC | CASSLREGGTVEQYF
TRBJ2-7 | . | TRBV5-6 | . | TGTGCCAGCAGCCCCGCCGGGTCCCCTATTTACGAGCAGTACTTC | CASSPAGSPIYEQYF
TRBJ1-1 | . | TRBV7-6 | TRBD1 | TGTGCCAGCAGCTCAGGGGGAAGGAACACTGAAGCTTTCTTT | CASSSGGRNTEAFF
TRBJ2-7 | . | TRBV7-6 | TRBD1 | TGTGCCAGCAGCTTACGCCGGACAGGGGTCTACGAGCAGTACTTC | CASSLRRTGVYEQYF
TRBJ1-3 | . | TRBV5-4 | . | TGTGCCAGCAGCTTGGGGCAACTCTCTGGAAACACCATATATTTT | CASSLGQLSGNTIYF
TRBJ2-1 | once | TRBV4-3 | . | TGCGCCAGCAGCCAAGATTTATGGGTGAATGAGCAGTTCTTC | CASSQDLWVNEQFF
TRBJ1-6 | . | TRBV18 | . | TGTGCCAGCTCACTCTTCAGAACGGGGCTTAATTCACCCCTCCACTTT | CASSLFRTGLNSPLHF
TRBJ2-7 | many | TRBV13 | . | TGTGCCAGCAGCCCTGGGGCAGGGAACGAGCAGTACTTC | CASSPGAGNEQYF
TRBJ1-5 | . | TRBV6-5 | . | TGTGCCAGCAGTTACTCGGTAAATCAGCCCCAGCATTTT | CASSYSVNQPQHF
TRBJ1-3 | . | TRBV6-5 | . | TGTGCCAGCAGTTCACAGGGAAACACCATATATTTT | CASSSQGNTIYF
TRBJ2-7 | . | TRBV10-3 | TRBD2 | TGTGCCACCGCTACTAGCGGGGGACTCTACGAGCAGTACTTC | CATATSGGLYEQYF
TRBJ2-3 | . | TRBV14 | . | TGTGCCAGCAGCCCCGGTAGGCACACAGATACGCAGTATTTT | CASSPGRHTDTQYF
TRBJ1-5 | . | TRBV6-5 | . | TGTGCCAGCAGTCCGACCGGGGGAAAGCCCCAGCATTTT | CASSPTGGKPQHF
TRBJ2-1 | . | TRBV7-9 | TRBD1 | TGTGCCAGCAGCTTACCGGGACAGTCAAATGAGCAGTTCTTC | CASSLPGQSNEQFF
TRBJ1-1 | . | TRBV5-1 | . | TGCGCCAGCAGCTTTTCGTTGAACACTGAAGCTTTCTTT | CASSFSLNTEAFF
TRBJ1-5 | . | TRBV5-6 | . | TGTGCCAGCAGCTTGATTTGGGGGCCCCAGCATTTT | CASSLIWGPQHF
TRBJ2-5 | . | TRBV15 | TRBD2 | TGTGCCACCAGCAGACGTGGACTAGCGGCCCAAGAGACCCAGTACTTC | CATSRRGLAAQETQYF
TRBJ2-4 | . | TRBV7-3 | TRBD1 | TGTGCCAGCAGCTTAAACAGGGGCCAAAACATTCAGTACTTC | CASSLNRGQNIQYF
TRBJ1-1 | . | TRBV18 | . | TGTGCCAGCTTGGCTGGCATGAACACTGAAGCTTTCTTT | CASLAGMNTEAFF
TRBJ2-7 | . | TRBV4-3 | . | TGCGCCAGCAGCCCGACTGCGAAGCCCTACGAGCAGTACTTC | CASSPTAKPYEQYF
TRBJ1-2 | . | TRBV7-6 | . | TGTGCCAGCAGCTCACAGGGTTTCGGGGGCTACACCTTC | CASSSQGFGGYTF
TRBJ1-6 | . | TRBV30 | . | TGTGCCTGGAGCAGGCCCCTAGGGAGCTCCTATAATTCACCCCTCCACTTT | CAWSRPLGSSYNSPLHF
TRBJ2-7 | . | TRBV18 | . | TGTGCCAGCTCACCACCGTCCCCGGGAGTCGACGAGCAGTACTTC | CASSPPSPGVDEQYF
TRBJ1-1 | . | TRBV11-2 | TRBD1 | TGTGCCAGCAGCTCGCCTGGGACAGGGAACAAAGAAGCTTTCTTT | CASSSPGTGNKEAFF
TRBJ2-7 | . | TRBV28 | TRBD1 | TGTGCCAGCAAGCGGACAGGGACTTACGAGCAGTACTTC | CASKRTGTYEQYF
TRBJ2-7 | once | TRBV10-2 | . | TGTGCCAGTCACCGGGACGGAGGCTACGAGCAGTACTTC | CASHRDGGYEQYF
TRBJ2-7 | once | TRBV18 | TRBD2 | TGTGCCAGCTCAAGGACTAGCGGGGGGGCCCGTTACGAGCAGTACTTC | CASSRTSGGARYEQYF
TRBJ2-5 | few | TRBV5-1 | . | TGCGCCAGCAGGTCTCCGCCAGGGATGGAGACCCAGTACTTC | CASRSPPGMETQYF
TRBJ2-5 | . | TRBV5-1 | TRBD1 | TGCGCCAGCAGCACGCGGACAGACAGGGTAGAGACCCAGTACTTC | CASSTRTDRVETQYF
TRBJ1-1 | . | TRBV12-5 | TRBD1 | TGTGCTAGTGGGGGACAGGGGGGCTACGCTGAAGCTTTCTTT | CASGGQGGYAEAFF
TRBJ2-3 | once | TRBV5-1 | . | TGCGCCAGCAGCATAGGGACTCGCACAGATACGCAGTATTTT | CASSIGTRTDTQYF
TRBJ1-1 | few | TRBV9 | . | TGTGCCAGCAGCGTAACTGGCAATAGGAACACTGAAGCTTTCTTT | CASSVTGNRNTEAFF
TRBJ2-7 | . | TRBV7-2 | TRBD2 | TGTGCCAGCAGCCCAAATAGCGGGGGGTTATACGAGCAGTACTTC | CASSPNSGGLYEQYF
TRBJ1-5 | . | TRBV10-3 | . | TGTGCCATCAGAGGCCTCGGGCCGGGTCAGCCCCAGCATTTT | CAIRGLGPGQPQHF
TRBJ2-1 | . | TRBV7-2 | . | TGTGCCAGCAGTCTTAATCTATGGGACACCTCCTACAATGAGCAGTTCTTC | CASSLNLWDTSYNEQFF
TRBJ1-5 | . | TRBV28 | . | TGTGCCAGCAGTTTATATGGGGATAGCAATCAGCCCCAGCATTTT | CASSLYGDSNQPQHF
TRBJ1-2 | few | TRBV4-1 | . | TGCGCCAGCAGCCGCCAGATGGGAGGGTATGGCTACACCTTC | CASSRQMGGYGYTF
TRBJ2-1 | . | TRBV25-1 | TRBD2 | TGTGCCAGCTCTGATGGGGGAGGGTACAATGAGCAGTTCTTC | CASSDGGGYNEQFF
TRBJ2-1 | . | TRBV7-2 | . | TGTGCCAGCAGCACCTCCTGGAGGGATGAGCAGTTCTTC | CASSTSWRDEQFF
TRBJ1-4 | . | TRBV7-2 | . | TGTGCCAGCAGCTTAGGCCTCGGTGGGCAGGGAGGGACTAAACTGTTTTTT | CASSLGLGGQGGTKLFF
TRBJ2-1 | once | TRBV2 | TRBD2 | TGTGCCAGCAGTCTTAGCGGGAACCCTTACAATGAGCAGTTCTTC | CASSLSGNPYNEQFF
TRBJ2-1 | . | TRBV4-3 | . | TGCGCCAGCAGCCAACTAGGTTACAATGAGCAGTTCTTC | CASSQLGYNEQFF
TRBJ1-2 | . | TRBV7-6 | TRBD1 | TGTGCCAGCAGCCCCCTGGGGACAGGAATGTATGGCTACACCTTC | CASSPLGTGMYGYTF
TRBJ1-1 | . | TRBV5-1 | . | TGCGCCAGCAGCTTGGCCGGAGGGTCCATGAACACTGAAGCTTTCTTT | CASSLAGGSMNTEAFF
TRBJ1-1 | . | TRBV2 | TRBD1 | TGTGCCAGCAGTGAAGGACAGGGGTTAGGTACTGAAGCTTTCTTT | CASSEGQGLGTEAFF
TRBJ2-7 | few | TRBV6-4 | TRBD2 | TGTGCCAGCAGTGCGGCTAGCGGGGGCCTCCAGTACTTC | CASSAASGGLQYF
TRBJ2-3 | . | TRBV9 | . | TGTGCCAGCAGCGTAGGATTGTTCGGGACTACGCAGTATTTT | CASSVGLFGTTQYF
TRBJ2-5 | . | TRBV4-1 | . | TGCGCCAGCAGCCGGGATCACAGGACCCAGTACTTC | CASSRDHRTQYF
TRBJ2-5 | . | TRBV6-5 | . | TGTGCCAGTTCAGGGGGGACCTGGGAGACCCAGTACTTC | CASSGGTWETQYF
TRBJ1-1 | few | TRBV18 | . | TGTGCCAGCTCACCCAATCTAGGGGGCACTGAAGCTTTCTTT | CASSPNLGGTEAFF
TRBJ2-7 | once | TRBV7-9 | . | TGTGCTGCGACAGCTGAAAGATCCTACGAGCAGTACTTC | CAATAERSYEQYF
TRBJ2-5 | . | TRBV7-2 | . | TGTGCCAGCAGCTTAGGGGTGCTAGCTACGCAAGAGACCCAGTACTTC | CASSLGVLATQETQYF
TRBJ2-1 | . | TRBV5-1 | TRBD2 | TGCGCCAGCAGCTTAGCGGGGGGAATCAATGAGCAGTTCTTC | CASSLAGGINEQFF
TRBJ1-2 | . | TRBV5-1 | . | TGCGCCAGCAGCTTGGCAAGGGGGGCTGGCTACACCTTC | CASSLARGAGYTF
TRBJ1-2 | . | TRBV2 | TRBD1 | TGTGCCAGCAGTAACGACAGGGTAGCCTATGGCTACACCTTC | CASSNDRVAYGYTF
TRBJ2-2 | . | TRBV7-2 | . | TGTGCCAGCAGCTTAGGGAACACCGGGGAGCTGTTTTTT | CASSLGNTGELFF
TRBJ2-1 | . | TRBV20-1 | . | TGCAGTGCTGTCAGGGGTCCTGAGCAGTTCTTC | CSAVRGPEQFF